The clone carrying this TCR beta chain has just one count. TCR beta chains were sequenced at survey level with immunoSEQ. Measured with immunoSEQ multiplex PCR; TCRdb has only the in-frame clones, and not every one. The sample lists 45,000 to 60,000 clones; over 85% were seen once. J was trimmed by 4 bases and V by 4 bases; bases with no gene match: 4. The CDR3 runs 16 residues. Germline loops: CDR1 SGHDT, CDR2 YYEEEE. The source of this sequence is a man aged 40-50 years with rheumatoid arthritis. Sequencing was performed on PBMCs. The chain carries TRBV5-6 and TRBJ2-2; 13 nucleotides agree with TRBD2. As DNA, the CDR3 is TGTGCCAGCAGCCCGGGACTAGCGGGAATCACCGGGGAGCTGTTTTTT. Translation: CASSPGLAGITGELFF.